This TCR beta chain was retrieved from a study of Ad26.COV2.S vaccination and SARS-CoV-2 variants. On the study more broadly: Enrolled in COV1001, the donor was in the Ad26.COV2.S trial arm, which received the vaccine. Participants got Ad26.COV2.S intramuscularly, once or twice 56 days apart.

TCRdb's copy holds only in-frame clones and misses some; the assay was immunoSEQ multiplex PCR. The sample lists 450,000 to 550,000 clones, 80% to 90% seen once, with 1.7% in the top ten. As for treatment: approximately 18 received Ad26.COV2.S at low or high dose, single or two shots; 5 received placebo; per-sample allocation not given. Following the first vaccine or placebo injection, samples were taken on day 63. The sequence was collected from a person aged 18-60 years who received the Ad26.COV2.S COVID-19 vaccine or a placebo. Here the sequenced sample was peripheral blood, taken in a trial of Ad26.COV2.S vaccine versus placebo.

CDR3 DNA: TGTGCCATCAGTGAGAGATCTAACTATGGCTACACCTTC. It specifies CAISERSNYGYTF. The rearrangement joins TRBV10-3 to TRBJ1-2; D ambiguous. Germline V gives CDR1 ENHRY, CDR2 SYGVKD. CDR3 size: 13 residues. Between the trimmed V and J ends, which lost 2 bases and 0 bases, there was a span of 4 bases.